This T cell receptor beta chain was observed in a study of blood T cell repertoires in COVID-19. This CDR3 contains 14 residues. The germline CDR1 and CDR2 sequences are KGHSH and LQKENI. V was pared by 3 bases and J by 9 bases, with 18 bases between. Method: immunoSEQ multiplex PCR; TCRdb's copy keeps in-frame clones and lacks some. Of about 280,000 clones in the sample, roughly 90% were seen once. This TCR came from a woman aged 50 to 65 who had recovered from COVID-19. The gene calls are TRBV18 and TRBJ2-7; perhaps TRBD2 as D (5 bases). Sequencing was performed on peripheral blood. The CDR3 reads CASSPLAGGIGQYF. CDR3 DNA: TGTGCCAGCTCACCCCTAGCCGGAGGTATCGGGCAGTACTTC.